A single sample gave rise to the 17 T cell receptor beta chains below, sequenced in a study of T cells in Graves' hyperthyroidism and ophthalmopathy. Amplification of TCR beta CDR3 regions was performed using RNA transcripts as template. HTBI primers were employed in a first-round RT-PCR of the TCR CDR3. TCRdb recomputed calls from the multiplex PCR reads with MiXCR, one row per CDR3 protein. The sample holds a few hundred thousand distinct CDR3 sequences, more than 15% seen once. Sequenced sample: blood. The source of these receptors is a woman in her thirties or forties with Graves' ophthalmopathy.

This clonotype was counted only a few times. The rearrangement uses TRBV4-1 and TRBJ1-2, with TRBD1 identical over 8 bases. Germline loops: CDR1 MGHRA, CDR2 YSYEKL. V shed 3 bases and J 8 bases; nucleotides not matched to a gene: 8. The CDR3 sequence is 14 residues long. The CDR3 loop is CASSHLTGDWGYTF. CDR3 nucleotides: TGCGCCAGCAGCCACCTGACAGGGGACTGGGGCTACACCTTC.

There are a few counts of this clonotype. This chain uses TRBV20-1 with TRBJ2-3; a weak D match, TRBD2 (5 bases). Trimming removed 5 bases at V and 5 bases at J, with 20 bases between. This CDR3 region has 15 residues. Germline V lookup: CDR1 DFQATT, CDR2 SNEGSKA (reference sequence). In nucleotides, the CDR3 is TGCAGTGCTTTAAAAGCGGAGAGTAGGAGAGATACGCAGTATTTT. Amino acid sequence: CSALKAESRRDTQYF.

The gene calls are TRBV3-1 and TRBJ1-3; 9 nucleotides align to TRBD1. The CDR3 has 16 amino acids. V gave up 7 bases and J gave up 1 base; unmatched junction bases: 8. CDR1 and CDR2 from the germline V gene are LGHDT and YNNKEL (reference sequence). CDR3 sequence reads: CASTPRQGVSGNTIYF. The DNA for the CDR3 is TGTGCCAGCACCCCCCGACAGGGGGTTTCTGGAAACACCATATATTTT.

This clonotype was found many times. The CDR3 loop is CASSQDPLGRETQYF. DNA for the CDR3: TGTGCCAGCAGCCAAGACCCCTTAGGGAGGGAGACCCAGTACTTC. The chain recombines TRBV3-1 with TRBJ2-5, with D maybe TRBD2 (6 bases). Germline CDR1 is LGHDT and CDR2 is YNNKEL (reference sequence). CDR3 length equals 15 residues. The V gene lost 0 bases and the J gene lost 5 bases, with 13 bases spanning the gap.

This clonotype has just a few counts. For the CDR3, the DNA is TGTGCCAAGTGCAGGGTCGGCCACGAGCAGTACTTC. The encoded protein is CAKCRVGHEQYF. The chain employs TRBV5-5 and TRBJ2-7; a possible D gene is TRBD1 (5 bases). Trimming removed 9 bases from V and 5 bases from J, with 15 bases in between. The CDR3 contains 12 residues. The germline gives CDR1 SGHKS, CDR2 YYEKEE (reference sequence).

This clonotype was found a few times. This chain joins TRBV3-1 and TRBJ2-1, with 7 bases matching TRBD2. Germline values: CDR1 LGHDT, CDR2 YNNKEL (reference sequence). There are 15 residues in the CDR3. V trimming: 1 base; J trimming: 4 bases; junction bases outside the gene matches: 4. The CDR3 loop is CASSQGWGGYNEQFF. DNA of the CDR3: TGTGCCAGCAGCCAAGGGTGGGGGGGGTACAATGAGCAGTTCTTC.

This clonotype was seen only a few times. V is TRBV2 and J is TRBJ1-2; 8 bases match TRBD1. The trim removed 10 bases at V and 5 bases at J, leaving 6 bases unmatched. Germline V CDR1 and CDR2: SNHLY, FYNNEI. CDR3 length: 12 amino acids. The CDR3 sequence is CATIQGAYGYTF. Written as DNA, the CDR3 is TGTGCCACAATCCAGGGGGCTTATGGCTACACCTTC.

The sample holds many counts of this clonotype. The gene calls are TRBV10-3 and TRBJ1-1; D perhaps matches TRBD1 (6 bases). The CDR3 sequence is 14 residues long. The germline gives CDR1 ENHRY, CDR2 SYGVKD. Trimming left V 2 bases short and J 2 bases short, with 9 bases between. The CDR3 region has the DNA TGTGCCATCAGTGAGCGGGGACACAACACTGAAGCTTTCTTT. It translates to CAISERGHNTEAFF.

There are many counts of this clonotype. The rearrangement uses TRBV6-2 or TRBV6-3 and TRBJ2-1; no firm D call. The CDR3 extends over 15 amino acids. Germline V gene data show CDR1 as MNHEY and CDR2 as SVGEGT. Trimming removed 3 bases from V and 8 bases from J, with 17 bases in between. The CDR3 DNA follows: TGTGCCAGCAGTTATGGCAGGTCCCATCGGCATGAGCAGTTCTTC. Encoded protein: CASSYGRSHRHEQFF.

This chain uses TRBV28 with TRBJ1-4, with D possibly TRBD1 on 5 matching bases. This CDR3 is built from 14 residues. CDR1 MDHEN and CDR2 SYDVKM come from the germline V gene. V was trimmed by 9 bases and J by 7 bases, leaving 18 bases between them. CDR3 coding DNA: TGTGCCAGTACAAGTGGGGGGATTAGTGAAAAACTGTTTTTT. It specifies CASTSGGISEKLFF.

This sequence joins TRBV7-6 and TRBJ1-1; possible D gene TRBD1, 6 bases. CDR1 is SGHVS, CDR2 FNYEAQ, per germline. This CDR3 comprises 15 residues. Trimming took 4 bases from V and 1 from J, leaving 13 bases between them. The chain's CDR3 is CASSSKQGQNTEAFF. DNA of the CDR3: TGTGCCAGCAGCTCCAAGCAGGGGCAGAACACTGAAGCTTTCTTT.

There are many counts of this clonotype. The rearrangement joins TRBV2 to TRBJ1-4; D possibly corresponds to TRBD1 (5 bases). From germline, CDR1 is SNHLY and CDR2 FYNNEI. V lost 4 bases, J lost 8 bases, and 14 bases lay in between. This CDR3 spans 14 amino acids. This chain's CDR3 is CASSGTPTVEKLFF. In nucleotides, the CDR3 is TGTGCCAGCAGTGGGACACCGACCGTGGAAAAACTGTTTTTT. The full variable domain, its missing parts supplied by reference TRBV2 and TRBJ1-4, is EPEVTQTPSHQVTQMGQEVILRCVPISNHLYFYWYRQILGQKVEFLVSFYNNEISEKSEIFDDQFSVERPDGSNFTLKIRSTKLEDSAMYFCASSGTPTVEKLFFGSGTQLSVL.

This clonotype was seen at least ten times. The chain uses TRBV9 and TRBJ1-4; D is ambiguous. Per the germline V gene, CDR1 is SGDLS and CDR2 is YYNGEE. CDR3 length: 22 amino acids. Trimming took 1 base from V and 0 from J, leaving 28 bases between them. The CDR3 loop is CASSVRKGLGLTGNSTNEKLFF. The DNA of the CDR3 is TGTGCCAGCAGCGTAAGAAAGGGCCTTGGCCTTACCGGAAACTCAACTAATGAAAAACTGTTTTTT.

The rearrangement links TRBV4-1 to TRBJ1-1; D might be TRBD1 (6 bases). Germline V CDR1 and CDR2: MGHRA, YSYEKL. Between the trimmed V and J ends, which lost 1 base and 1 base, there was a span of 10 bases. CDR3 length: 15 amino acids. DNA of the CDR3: TGCGCCAGCAGCCAAGGTCAGGGGCCGAACACTGAAGCTTTCTTT. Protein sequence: CASSQGQGPNTEAFF.

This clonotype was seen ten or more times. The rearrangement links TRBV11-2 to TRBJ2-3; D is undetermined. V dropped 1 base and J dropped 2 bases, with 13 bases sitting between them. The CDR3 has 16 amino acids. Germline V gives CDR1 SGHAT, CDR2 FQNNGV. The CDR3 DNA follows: TGTGCCAGCAGCTTAGGTAGCACTGGAAACACAGATACGCAGTATTTT. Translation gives CASSLGSTGNTDTQYF. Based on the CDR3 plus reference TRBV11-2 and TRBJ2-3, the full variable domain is EAGVAQSPRYKIIEKRQSVAFWCNPISGHATLYWYQQILGQGPKLLIQFQNNGVVDDSQLPKDRFSAERLKGVDSTLKIQPAKLEDSAVYLCASSLGSTGNTDTQYFGPGTRLTVL.

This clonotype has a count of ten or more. CDR3 in amino acids: CAWSRGTSAQETQYF. The DNA for the CDR3 is TGTGCCTGGAGTCGGGGGACTAGCGCTCAGGAGACCCAGTACTTC. This chain links TRBV30 with TRBJ2-5; 10 bases match TRBD2. This CDR3 is built from 15 residues. V lost 2 bases to trimming and J lost 5 bases; unmatched junction nucleotides: 8. The germline CDR1 and CDR2 sequences are GTSNPN and SVGIG (reference sequence).

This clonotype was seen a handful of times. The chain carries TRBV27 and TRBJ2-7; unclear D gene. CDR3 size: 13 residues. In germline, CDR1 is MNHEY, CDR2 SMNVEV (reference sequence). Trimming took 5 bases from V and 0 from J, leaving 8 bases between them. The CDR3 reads CASSASASYEQYF. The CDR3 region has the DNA TGTGCCAGCAGTGCAAGCGCCTCCTACGAGCAGTACTTC.